These 7 T cell receptor beta chains originate from one sample sequenced in a study of blood T cell repertoires in COVID-19 (TCRdb year 2020). The library was prepared using the immunoSEQ multiplex PCR assay. TCRdb took this table from immuneACCESS and kept in-frame rearrangements with V and J called. Such tables lack part of the clones; where checked against another copy, unresolved V genes explain under half of the gap, and the rest is unexplained. Here the sample has a few hundred thousand clones; around 87% occur a single time. Approximately 2.2% of the sample is in the top ten clones. Sequenced input: peripheral blood. The receptors were gathered from a woman in her forties or fifties with acute or convalescent COVID-19.

V gene TRBV21-1 combines with J gene TRBJ2-5; the tabulated D call, TRBD2, remains unverified against the DNA. TRBV21-1 is a pseudogene locus. The CDR3 loop spans 18 amino acids. CDR3 sequence: CASTPGLAGGPEEETQYF. The CDR3, as DNA: TGTGCCAGCACCCCGGGACTAGCGGGAGGGCCAGAAGAAGAGACCCAGTACTTC.

This clone occurred a few times. The J gene is TRBJ1-4, the V gene TRBV6-2 or TRBV6-3, with D hard to call. Trimming took off 6 bases at V and 4 bases at J, with 18 bases between the two ends. Germline lookup yields CDR1 MNHEY and CDR2 SVGEGT. This CDR3 contains 16 residues. CDR3 DNA sequence: TGTGCCAGCAGCCCCGCATTGTGGCAGGATAATGAAAAACTGTTTTTT. Translation gives CASSPALWQDNEKLFF.

V is TRBV5-1 and J is TRBJ2-7, with TRBD1 matching 7 bases. This CDR3 contains 13 residues. The ends lost 4 bases at V and 6 bases at J; junction bases unmatched: 7. Looked up from germline, CDR1 is SGHRS and CDR2 is YFSETQ. CDR3 amino acids: CASSIGQVREQYF. The CDR3 region has the DNA TGCGCCAGCAGCATCGGACAGGTTCGCGAGCAGTACTTC.

The chain recombines TRBV9 with TRBJ1-2; 10 positions match TRBD1. Trimming cost V 4 bases and J 4 bases; bases outside gene matches: 4. The CDR3 has 14 amino acids. In germline, CDR1 is SGDLS, CDR2 YYNGEE. Here the CDR3 reads CASSLRTGGYGYTF. CDR3 sequence (DNA): TGTGCCAGCAGCTTAAGGACAGGGGGCTATGGCTACACCTTC. Complete variable domain (other parts from reference TRBV9 and TRBJ1-2): DSGVTQTPKHLITATGQRVTLRCSPRSGDLSVYWYQQSLDQGLQFLIQYYNGEERAKGNILERFSAQQFPDLHSELNLSSLELGDSALYFCASSLRTGGYGYTFGSGTRLTVV.

This clone was seen just once. V usage is TRBV7-9 and J usage is TRBJ2-1; 11 bases map to TRBD2. This CDR3 has 15 residues. The V gene end was trimmed by 5 bases and the J gene end by 6 bases; junction bases not matched to a gene: 6. Germline V gene data show CDR1 as SEHNR and CDR2 as FQNEAQ (reference sequence). The CDR3 DNA follows: TGTGCCAGCAGCCGAACCGGGACTAGCGGCAATGAGCAGTTCTTC. It yields the protein CASSRTGTSGNEQFF.

The rearrangement joins TRBV27 to TRBJ1-2; 10 nucleotides agree with TRBD1. Trimming at V came to 5 bases and at J to 6 bases, leaving 9 bases not matched to a gene. CDR1 and CDR2 from the germline V gene are MNHEY and SMNVEV (reference sequence). The length of the CDR3 is 15 residues. The CDR3 here is CASSKTRQGADGYTF. The CDR3 DNA follows: TGTGCCAGCAGTAAGACCCGACAGGGGGCGGATGGCTACACCTTC.

This rearrangement joins TRBV18 to TRBJ2-2; 8 nucleotides line up with TRBD1. Losses at the gene ends were 3 bases for V and 5 bases for J; bases not matched to a gene: 8. This CDR3 has 16 amino acids. Germline loops: CDR1 KGHSH, CDR2 LQKENI. The CDR3 DNA reads TGTGCCAGCTCACCGGTCAACAGGGGGAGTACCGGGGAGCTGTTTTTT. Its translation: CASSPVNRGSTGELFF.